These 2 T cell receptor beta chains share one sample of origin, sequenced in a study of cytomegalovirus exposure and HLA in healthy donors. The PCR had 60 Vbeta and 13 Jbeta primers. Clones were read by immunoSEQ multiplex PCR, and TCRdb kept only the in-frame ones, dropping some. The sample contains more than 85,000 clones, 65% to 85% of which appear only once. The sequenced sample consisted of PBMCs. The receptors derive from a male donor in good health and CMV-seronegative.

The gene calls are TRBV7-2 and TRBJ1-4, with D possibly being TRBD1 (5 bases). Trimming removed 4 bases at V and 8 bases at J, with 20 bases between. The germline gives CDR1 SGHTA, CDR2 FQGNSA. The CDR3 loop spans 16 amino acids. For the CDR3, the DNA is TGTGCCAGCAGCTCAGGGAGGTGGCAGGAGGCCGAAAAACTGTTTTTT. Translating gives CASSSGRWQEAEKLFF.

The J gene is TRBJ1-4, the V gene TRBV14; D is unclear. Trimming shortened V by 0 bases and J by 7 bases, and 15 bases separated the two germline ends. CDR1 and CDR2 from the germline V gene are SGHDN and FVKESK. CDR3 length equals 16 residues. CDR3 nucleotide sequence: TGTGCCAGCAGCCAAGACCCCTCTCCCCGCGGTGAAAAACTGTTTTTT. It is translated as CASSQDPSPRGEKLFF.